This is a list of T cell receptor beta chains from one sample in a study of T cells in localized non-small cell lung cancer. Here immunoSEQ multiplex PCR was the method, and the copy in TCRdb shows in-frame clones only, minus some. Here the sample spans more than 2,500 clones, around 22% being singletons. This sample comprised lung tumor tissue, obtained before any cancer treatment. These receptors originate from a man between 40 and 69 years old with stage I lung adenocarcinoma. Each CDR3 is given with its conserved first and last residue. Each record gives: CDR3 DNA, CDR3 protein, V gene, J gene, D gene, clone size. The D gene is left open where the match is weak. Only some rows state a clone size, as once, few, many or a class for expanded clones.

TGCGCCAGCAGCTTGGCCGGCCAGGGGAGCTATGGCTACACCTTC	CASSLAGQGSYGYTF	TRBV5-1	TRBJ1-2	.	.
TGTGCCAGCAGCTCCAGGGGGGGCTTCCGGGGCGAGCAGTACTTC	CASSSRGGFRGEQYF	TRBV11-3	TRBJ2-7	.	medium-sized
TGTGCCAGCAGCTTCCATTTAGGGACGGGGACCTACGAGCAGTACTTC	CASSFHLGTGTYEQYF	TRBV11-3	TRBJ2-7	.	.
TGTGCCAGCAGTACACAGGTGAAAGAGCAGTACTTC	CASSTQVKEQYF	TRBV28	TRBJ2-7	.	few
TGTGCCACCGAGGGAGCCACAGGGGCAAATGAAGCTTTCTTT	CATEGATGANEAFF	TRBV6-8	TRBJ1-1	TRBD1	medium-sized
TGTGCCAGCAATTTCAGGGTTGAGACCCAGTACTTC	CASNFRVETQYF	TRBV9	TRBJ2-5	.	few
TGTGCCAGCAGTGAAGGGGGCGGCAGGGGACACATTCAGTACTTC	CASSEGGGRGHIQYF	TRBV6-1	TRBJ2-4	.	few
TGTGCCAGCACCACTCCCCGAAATTCCGGGGAGCTGTTTTTT	CASTTPRNSGELFF	TRBV11-3	TRBJ2-2	.	medium-sized
TGCGCCAGCAGTGAGTCGGGTCAGGGATACGAGCAGTACTTC	CASSESGQGYEQYF	TRBV10-1	TRBJ2-7	.	few
TGTGCCAGCAGTGGGACAGGGGTAAATCAGCCCCAGCATTTT	CASSGTGVNQPQHF	TRBV25-1	TRBJ1-5	TRBD1	few
TGTGCCAGTAGTATTGGTAATGCGGCCCGATGGGCCAACGTCCTGACTTTC	CASSIGNAARWANVLTF	TRBV19	TRBJ2-6	.	few
TGTGCCAGCAGCTTAGAGGTTAGCGGGGGCCTCTCCTACAATGAGCAGTTCTTC	CASSLEVSGGLSYNEQFF	TRBV11-3	TRBJ2-1	TRBD2	.
TGTGCCAGCAGCTTGGCAGGGCCCGGGGCCAACGTCCTGACTTTC	CASSLAGPGANVLTF	TRBV11-3	TRBJ2-6	.	.
TGCAGCGTCGGGCTAGCCAAAAACATTCAGTACTTC	CSVGLAKNIQYF	TRBV29-1	TRBJ2-4	.	.